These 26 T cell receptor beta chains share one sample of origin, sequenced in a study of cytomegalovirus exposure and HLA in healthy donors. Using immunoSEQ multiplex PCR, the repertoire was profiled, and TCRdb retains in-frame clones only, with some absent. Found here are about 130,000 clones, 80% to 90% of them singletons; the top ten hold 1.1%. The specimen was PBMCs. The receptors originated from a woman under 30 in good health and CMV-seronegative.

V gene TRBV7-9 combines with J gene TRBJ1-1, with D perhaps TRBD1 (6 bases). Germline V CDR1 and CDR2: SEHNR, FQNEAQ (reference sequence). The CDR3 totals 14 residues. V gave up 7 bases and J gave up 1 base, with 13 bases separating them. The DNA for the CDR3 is TGTGCCAGCACCCGGGACACAACGAACACTGAAGCTTTCTTT. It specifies CASTRDTTNTEAFF. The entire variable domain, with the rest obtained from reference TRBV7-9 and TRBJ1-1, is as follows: DTGVSQNPRHKITKRGQNVTFRCDPISEHNRLYWYRQTLGQGPEFLTYFQNEAQLEKSRLLSDRFSAERPKGSFSTLEIQRTEQGDSAMYLCASTRDTTNTEAFFGQGTRLTVV.

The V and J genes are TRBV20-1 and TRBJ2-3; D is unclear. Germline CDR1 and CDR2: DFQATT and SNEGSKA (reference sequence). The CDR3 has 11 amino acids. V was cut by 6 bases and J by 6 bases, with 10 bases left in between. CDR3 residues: CSANPPDTQYF. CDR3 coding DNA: TGCAGTGCAAATCCCCCTGATACGCAGTATTTT.

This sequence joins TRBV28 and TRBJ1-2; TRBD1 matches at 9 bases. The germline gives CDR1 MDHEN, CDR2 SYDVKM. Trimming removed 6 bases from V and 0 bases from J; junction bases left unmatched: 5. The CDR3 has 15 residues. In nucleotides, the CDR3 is TGTGCCAGCAGGCTCGGGACAGGGTCTAACTATGGCTACACCTTC. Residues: CASRLGTGSNYGYTF.

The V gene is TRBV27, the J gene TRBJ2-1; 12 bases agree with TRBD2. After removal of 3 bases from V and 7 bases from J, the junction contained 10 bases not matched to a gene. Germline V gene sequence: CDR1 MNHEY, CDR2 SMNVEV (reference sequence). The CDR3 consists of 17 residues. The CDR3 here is CASSLARTSGKINEQFF. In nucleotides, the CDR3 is TGTGCCAGCAGTTTGGCCCGGACTAGCGGGAAAATTAATGAGCAGTTCTTC.

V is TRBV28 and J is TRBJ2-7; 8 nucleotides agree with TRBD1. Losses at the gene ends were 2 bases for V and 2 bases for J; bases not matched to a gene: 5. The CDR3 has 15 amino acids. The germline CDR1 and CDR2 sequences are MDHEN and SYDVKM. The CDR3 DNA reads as TGTGCCAGCAGTTTAGGGACAGGAGCCCCCTACGAGCAGTACGTC. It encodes CASSLGTGAPYEQYV.

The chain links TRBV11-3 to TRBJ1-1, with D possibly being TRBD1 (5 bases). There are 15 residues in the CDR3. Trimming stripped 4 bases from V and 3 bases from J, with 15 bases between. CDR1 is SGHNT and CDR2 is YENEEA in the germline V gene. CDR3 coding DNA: TGTGCCAGCAGCTACGGGGGTCAAAGGGACACTGAAGCTTTCTTT. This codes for CASSYGGQRDTEAFF.

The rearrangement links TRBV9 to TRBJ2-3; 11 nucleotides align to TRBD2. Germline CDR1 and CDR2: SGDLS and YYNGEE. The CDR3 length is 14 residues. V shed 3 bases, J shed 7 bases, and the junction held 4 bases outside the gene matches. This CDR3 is CASSDLAGGNTQYF. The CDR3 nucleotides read TGTGCCAGCAGCGATCTAGCGGGAGGAAATACGCAGTATTTT.

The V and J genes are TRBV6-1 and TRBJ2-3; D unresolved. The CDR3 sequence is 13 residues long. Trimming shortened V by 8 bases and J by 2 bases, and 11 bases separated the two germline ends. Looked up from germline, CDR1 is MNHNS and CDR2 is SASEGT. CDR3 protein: CASVPTVTDTQYF. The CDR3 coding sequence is TGTGCCAGCGTCCCGACTGTCACAGATACGCAGTATTTT.

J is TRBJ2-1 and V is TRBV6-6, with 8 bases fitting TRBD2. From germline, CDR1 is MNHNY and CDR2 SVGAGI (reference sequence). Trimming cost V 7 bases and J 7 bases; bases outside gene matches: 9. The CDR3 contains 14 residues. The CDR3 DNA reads TGTGCCAGCAACTCCGAGCGGGGGTGGAATGAGCAGTTCTTC. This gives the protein CASNSERGWNEQFF.

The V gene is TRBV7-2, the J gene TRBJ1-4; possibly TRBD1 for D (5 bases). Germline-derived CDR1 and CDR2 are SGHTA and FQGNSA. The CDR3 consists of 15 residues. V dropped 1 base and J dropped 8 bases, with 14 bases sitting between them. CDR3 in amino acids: CASSLVGQGGEKLFF. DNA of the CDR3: TGTGCCAGCAGCTTAGTAGGGCAGGGCGGAGAAAAACTGTTTTTT. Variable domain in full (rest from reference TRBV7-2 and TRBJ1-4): GAGVSQSPSNKVTEKGKDVELRCDPISGHTALYWYRQSLGQGLEFLIYFQGNSAPDKSGLPSDRFSAERTGGSVSTLTIQRTQQEDSAVYLCASSLVGQGGEKLFFGSGTQLSVL.

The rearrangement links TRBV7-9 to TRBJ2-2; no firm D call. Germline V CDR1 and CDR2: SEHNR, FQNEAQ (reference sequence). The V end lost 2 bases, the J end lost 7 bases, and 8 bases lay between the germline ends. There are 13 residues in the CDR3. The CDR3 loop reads CASSLRLGGELFF. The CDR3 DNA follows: TGTGCCAGCAGCTTAAGACTTGGCGGGGAGCTGTTTTTT.

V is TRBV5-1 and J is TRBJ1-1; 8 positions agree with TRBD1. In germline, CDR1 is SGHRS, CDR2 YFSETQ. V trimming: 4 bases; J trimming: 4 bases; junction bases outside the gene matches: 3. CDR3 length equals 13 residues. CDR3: CASSITGGTEAFF. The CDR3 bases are TGCGCCAGCAGCATTACAGGGGGCACTGAAGCTTTCTTT.

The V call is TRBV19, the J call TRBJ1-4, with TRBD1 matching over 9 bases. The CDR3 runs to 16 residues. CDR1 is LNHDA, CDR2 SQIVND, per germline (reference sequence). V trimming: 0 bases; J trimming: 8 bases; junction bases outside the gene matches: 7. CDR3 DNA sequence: TGTGCCAGTAGTATAGATCAGGGACAGGGTACCGAAAAACTGTTTTTT. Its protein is CASSIDQGQGTEKLFF.

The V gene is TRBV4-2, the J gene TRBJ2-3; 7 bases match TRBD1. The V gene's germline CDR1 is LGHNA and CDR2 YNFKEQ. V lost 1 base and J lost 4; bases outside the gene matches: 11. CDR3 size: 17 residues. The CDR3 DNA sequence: TGTGCCAGCAGCCAAGGTCCGGGACAGAGTGCAGCAGATACGCAGTATTTT. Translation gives CASSQGPGQSAADTQYF.

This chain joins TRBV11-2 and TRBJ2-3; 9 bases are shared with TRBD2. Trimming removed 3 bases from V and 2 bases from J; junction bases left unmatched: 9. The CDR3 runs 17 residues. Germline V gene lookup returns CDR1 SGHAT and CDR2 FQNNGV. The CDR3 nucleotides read TGTGCCAGCAGCTTTCGGGCGGGGGGGCCATACACAGATACGCAGTATTTT. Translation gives CASSFRAGGPYTDTQYF.

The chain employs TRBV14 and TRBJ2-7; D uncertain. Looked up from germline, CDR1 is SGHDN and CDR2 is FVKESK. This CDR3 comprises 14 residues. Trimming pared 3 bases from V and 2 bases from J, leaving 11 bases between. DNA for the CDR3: TGTGCCAGCAGCCACGAGGTCTACCCCTACGAGCAGTACTTC. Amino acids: CASSHEVYPYEQYF.

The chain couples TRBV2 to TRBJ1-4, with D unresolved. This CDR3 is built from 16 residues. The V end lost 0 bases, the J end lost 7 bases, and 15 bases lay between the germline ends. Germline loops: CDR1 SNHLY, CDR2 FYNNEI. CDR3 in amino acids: CASSEARWVGGEKLFF. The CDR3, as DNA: TGTGCCAGCAGTGAAGCACGCTGGGTCGGCGGTGAAAAACTGTTTTTT.

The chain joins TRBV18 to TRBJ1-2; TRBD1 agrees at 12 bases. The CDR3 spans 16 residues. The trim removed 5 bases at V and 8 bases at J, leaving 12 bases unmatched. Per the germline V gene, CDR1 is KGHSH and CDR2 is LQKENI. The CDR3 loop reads CASSKIEGTGGAGYTF. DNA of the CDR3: TGTGCCAGCTCAAAAATCGAGGGGACAGGGGGCGCGGGCTACACCTTC. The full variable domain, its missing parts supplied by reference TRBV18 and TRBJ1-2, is NAGVMQNPRHLVRRRGQEARLRCSPMKGHSHVYWYRQLPEEGLKFMVYLQKENIIDESGMPKERFSAEFPKEGPSILRIQQVVRGDSAAYFCASSKIEGTGGAGYTFGSGTRLTVV.

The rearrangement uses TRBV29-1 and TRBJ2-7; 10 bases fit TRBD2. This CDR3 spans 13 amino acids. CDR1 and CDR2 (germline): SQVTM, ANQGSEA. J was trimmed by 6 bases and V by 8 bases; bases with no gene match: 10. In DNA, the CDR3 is TGCAGCATTCCGGGTCTAGCGGGAGTCGAGCAGTACTTC. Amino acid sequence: CSIPGLAGVEQYF.

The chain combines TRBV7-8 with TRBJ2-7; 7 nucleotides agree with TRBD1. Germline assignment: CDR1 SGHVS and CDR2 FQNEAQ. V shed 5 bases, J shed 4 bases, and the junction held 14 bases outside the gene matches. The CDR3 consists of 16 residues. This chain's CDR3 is CASSRQDRDLGYEQYV. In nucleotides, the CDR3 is TGTGCCAGCAGCAGACAAGACAGGGACCTCGGGTACGAGCAGTACGTC.

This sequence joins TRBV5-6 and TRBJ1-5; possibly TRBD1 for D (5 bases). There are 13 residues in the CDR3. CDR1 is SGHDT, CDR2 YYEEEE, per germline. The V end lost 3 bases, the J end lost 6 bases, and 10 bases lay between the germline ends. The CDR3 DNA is TGTGCCAGCAGCTGGGGCGATGCTCAGCCCCAGCATTTT. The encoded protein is CASSWGDAQPQHF.

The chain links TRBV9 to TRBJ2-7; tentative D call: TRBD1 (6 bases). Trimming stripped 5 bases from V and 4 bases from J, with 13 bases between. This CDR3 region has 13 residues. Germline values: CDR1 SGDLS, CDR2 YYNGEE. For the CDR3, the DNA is TGTGCCAGCAGTCCCAGGGGATGGTACGAGCAGTACTTC. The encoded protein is CASSPRGWYEQYF.

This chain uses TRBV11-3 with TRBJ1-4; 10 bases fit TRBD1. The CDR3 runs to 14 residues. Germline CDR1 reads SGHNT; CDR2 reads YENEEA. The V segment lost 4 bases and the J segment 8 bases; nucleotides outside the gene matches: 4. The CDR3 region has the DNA TGTGCCAGCAGCTCCGGGACAGGGGACGAAAAACTGTTTTTT. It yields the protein CASSSGTGDEKLFF.

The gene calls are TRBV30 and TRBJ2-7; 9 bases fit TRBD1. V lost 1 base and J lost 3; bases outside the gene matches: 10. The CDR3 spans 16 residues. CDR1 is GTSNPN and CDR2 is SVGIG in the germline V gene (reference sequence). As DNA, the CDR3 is TGTGCCTGGAGTGCCCGGGGACAGGGAATAAGCTACGAGCAGTACGTC. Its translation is CAWSARGQGISYEQYV.

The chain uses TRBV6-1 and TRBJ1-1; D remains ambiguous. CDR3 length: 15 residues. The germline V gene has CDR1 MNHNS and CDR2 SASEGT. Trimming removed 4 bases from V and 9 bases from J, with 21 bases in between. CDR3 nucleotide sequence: TGTGCCAGCAGTGTCGAGATGGGCCCCGTCCCTAAAGCTTTCTTT. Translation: CASSVEMGPVPKAFF.

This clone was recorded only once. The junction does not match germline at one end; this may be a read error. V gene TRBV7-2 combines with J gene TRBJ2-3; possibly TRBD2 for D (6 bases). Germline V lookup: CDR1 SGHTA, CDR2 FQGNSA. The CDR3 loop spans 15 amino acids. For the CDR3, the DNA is TGTGCCAGCAGCTTATTCTCCGGGAGCAGAGATACGCAGTATTTT. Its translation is CASSLFSGSRDTQYF. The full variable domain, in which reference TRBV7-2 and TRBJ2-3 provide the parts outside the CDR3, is GAGVSQSPSNKVTEKGKDVELRCDPISGHTALYWYRQSLGQGLEFLIYFQGNSAPDKSGLPSDRFSAERTGGSVSTLTIQRTQQEDSAVYLCASSLFSGSRDTQYFGPGTRLTVL.